The text below deals with one T cell receptor beta chain. This clonotype was seen many times. Its antigen target is currently unknown. No qualities accompany the bases; no much larger clone lies one base away. The data originate from a study of blood T cells in healthy people across ages (dated by TCRdb to the mid-2010s). Notes on the research overall: In model experiments, roughly one uniquely barcoded TCR beta cDNA molecule per two T cells was captured by template switching. To avoid experimental bias, donors of different ages were randomly spread across the sequencing lanes. For two donors (one aged 18 to 30 and one aged 80 or older), the study analyzed two additional independent replicas of 1 million unique cDNA reads from the same blood draw. The study measured age-related changes in TCR beta repertoire diversity using deep sequencing normalized with unique cDNA molecular identifiers. The donors were divided into four age groups: young (average about 16 years), middle-aged (about 40), aged (about 60) and long-lived (roughly 86). What the study reported, not specific to this receptor: Conclusive comparison of naive and antigen-experienced compartments was prevented by the profiling of bulk unsorted PBMCs. As age increased, observed TCR beta diversity per million T cells dropped in a roughly linear way, and a significant reduction was already evident by age approximately 40. Compared with the aged group, more naive CD4+ T cells, fewer expanded clones and increased TCR diversity were shown by the long-lived group, suggesting age selection. Donor CMV infection status was unknown, potentially confounding age-related changes in expanded clonotypes. Observed TCR beta diversity correlated strongly with the percentage of naive T cells measured by flow cytometry. Estimates of total diversity based on one million sequenced T cells were considered lower bounds and underestimates.

The approximately 40 donors, aged roughly 6 to 90 years, were systemically healthy Caucasian individuals from Russia. Ten milliliters of peripheral blood were collected from each donor into EDTA-treated Vacutainer tubes. Ficoll-Paque density-gradient centrifugation was used to isolate PBMCs, with at least 7 million per sample. Total RNA, at least 5 micrograms per sample, was extracted from PBMCs with Trizol reagent. The percentages of naive CD45RAhigh/CD27high T cells were determined by flow cytometry on a PBMC aliquot from every donor. CDR1 is given as LGHDT and CDR2 as YNNKEL, both from the germline V gene (reference sequence). There are 13 amino acids in the CDR3, from cysteine to phenylalanine inclusive. The sequence is cut down to CDR3 DNA, 39 bases in frame from base 1. V is shortened by 1 base, J by 6 bases, and the region joining them spans 10 bases. Library method: 5' RACE. The sequencer was an Illumina HiSeq 2500. The second PCR ran for about 6 to 12 cycles and used a J-beta primer mix along with a sample-barcoded 5' primer. Each TCR beta cDNA molecule received a unique molecular identifier from a template-switch 5' adaptor carrying 12 random nucleotides. At least 3 million CDR3-containing paired-end reads were obtained from each sample. All of the RNA was converted into first-strand cDNA using the Mint cDNA synthesis kit, with a TRBC-specific oligonucleotide serving as the primer. Following uracil-DNA glycosylase treatment, a first 18-cycle PCR with universal primers M1SS and BC2_uni_R was performed on all cDNA. For the original study's pipeline: For normalization, 1 million high-quality reads, each with a distinct molecular identifier, were randomly selected from each sample. Reads sharing molecular identifiers were discarded rather than binned into consensus sequences. MiTCR, set to a Q25 quality threshold and the strictest error-elimination algorithm, was used for CDR3 identification, clonotype clustering and error correction. Lower-bound total TCR beta diversity was estimated with a nonparametric unseen species model using Euler transformation. In TCRdb, the public reads were trimmed at Q25 with fastp and aligned with MiXCR, with productive beta chains retained. Each entry is one CDR3 protein sequence, shown with its most common DNA and genes. For this entry, the V and J calls and clone size follow TCRdb and not the study's own pipeline. Within this sample are around 650,000 distinct CDR3 sequences, with 32% of them counted one time only. The ten largest clones represent roughly 14% of the sample.

The sequence links TRBV3-1 to TRBJ2-7; D gene: possibly TRBD2, on 5 matching bases. The receptor's source is a woman older than 75 in good health. Donor details come from another sample of the same person, matched by shared clones. Sequences were obtained from blood. The CDR3 reads CASSQAGRTEQYF. DNA sequence: TGTGCCAGCAGCCAAGCGGGGAGAACCGAGCAGTACTTC.